The 3 T cell receptor beta chains given below trace back to one sample, sequenced in a study of a mutant IDH1 vaccine in newly diagnosed glioma. Assay: immunoSEQ multiplex PCR; the TCRdb copy retains only in-frame clones and omits some. The sample lists tens of thousands of clones, 84% occurring once. Time point of the sample: week 47, end of study. Doses consisted of 300 ug of mutant IDH1 20-mer peptide each, paired with topical imiquimod. What these receptors recognize is not known. The starting material was PBMCs, obtained from a glioma patient whose treatment included an IDH1 peptide vaccine. The receptors originated from a woman in her twenties or thirties with glioma. Some clones in this sample may be carry-over from other donors' samples.

The chain couples TRBV30 to TRBJ2-3; 8 nucleotides align to TRBD1. V lost 2 bases and J lost 3; bases outside the gene matches: 4. Germline V gene sequence: CDR1 GTSNPN, CDR2 SVGIG (reference sequence). The CDR3 runs to 14 residues. The CDR3 here is CAWSIGQGTDTQYF. The CDR3 DNA reads TGTGCCTGGAGTATTGGACAGGGTACAGATACGCAGTATTTT.

The chain uses TRBV4-1 and TRBJ1-1; D is ambiguous. Germline V lookup: CDR1 MGHRA, CDR2 YSYEKL. The ends were cut back, 0 bases at V and 4 bases at J, with 6 bases in the middle. The CDR3 has 13 amino acids. The DNA of the CDR3 is TGCGCCAGCAGCCAAGAGGGGTCCACTGAAGCTTTCTTT. It yields the protein CASSQEGSTEAFF.

The J gene is TRBJ1-3, the V gene TRBV6-6; 10 bases are a match to TRBD1. Trimming removed 0 bases from V and 7 bases from J; junction bases left unmatched: 0. Germline V CDR1 and CDR2: MNHNY, SVGAGI (reference sequence). The CDR3 is 14 amino acids. The CDR3 DNA follows: TGTGCCAGCAGTTACTCGGGACAGGGGAACACCATATATTTT. This sequence encodes CASSYSGQGNTIYF.